This T cell receptor beta chain was identified in a study of CD8 T cells in ankylosing spondylitis. With 0 bases removed from V and 6 bases from J, the gap between germline ends came to 5 bases. CDR1 and CDR2 from the germline V gene are LNHNV and YYDKDF (reference sequence). This CDR3 has 13 amino acids. TCRdb independently ran MiXCR on the 5' RACE reads; one entry per CDR3 protein. Of around 330,000 distinct CDR3 sequences in the sample, around a tenth were seen once. This clonotype was obtained from a female donor with ankylosing spondylitis or in good health (not recorded which). The specimen sequenced was blood, either unsorted or a sorted T cell fraction (not recorded which). The rearrangement links TRBV15 to TRBJ2-2; D gene uncertain. CDR3 protein: CATSRDFSGELFF. The CDR3 nucleotides read TGTGCCACCAGCAGAGATTTCTCCGGGGAGCTGTTTTTT.